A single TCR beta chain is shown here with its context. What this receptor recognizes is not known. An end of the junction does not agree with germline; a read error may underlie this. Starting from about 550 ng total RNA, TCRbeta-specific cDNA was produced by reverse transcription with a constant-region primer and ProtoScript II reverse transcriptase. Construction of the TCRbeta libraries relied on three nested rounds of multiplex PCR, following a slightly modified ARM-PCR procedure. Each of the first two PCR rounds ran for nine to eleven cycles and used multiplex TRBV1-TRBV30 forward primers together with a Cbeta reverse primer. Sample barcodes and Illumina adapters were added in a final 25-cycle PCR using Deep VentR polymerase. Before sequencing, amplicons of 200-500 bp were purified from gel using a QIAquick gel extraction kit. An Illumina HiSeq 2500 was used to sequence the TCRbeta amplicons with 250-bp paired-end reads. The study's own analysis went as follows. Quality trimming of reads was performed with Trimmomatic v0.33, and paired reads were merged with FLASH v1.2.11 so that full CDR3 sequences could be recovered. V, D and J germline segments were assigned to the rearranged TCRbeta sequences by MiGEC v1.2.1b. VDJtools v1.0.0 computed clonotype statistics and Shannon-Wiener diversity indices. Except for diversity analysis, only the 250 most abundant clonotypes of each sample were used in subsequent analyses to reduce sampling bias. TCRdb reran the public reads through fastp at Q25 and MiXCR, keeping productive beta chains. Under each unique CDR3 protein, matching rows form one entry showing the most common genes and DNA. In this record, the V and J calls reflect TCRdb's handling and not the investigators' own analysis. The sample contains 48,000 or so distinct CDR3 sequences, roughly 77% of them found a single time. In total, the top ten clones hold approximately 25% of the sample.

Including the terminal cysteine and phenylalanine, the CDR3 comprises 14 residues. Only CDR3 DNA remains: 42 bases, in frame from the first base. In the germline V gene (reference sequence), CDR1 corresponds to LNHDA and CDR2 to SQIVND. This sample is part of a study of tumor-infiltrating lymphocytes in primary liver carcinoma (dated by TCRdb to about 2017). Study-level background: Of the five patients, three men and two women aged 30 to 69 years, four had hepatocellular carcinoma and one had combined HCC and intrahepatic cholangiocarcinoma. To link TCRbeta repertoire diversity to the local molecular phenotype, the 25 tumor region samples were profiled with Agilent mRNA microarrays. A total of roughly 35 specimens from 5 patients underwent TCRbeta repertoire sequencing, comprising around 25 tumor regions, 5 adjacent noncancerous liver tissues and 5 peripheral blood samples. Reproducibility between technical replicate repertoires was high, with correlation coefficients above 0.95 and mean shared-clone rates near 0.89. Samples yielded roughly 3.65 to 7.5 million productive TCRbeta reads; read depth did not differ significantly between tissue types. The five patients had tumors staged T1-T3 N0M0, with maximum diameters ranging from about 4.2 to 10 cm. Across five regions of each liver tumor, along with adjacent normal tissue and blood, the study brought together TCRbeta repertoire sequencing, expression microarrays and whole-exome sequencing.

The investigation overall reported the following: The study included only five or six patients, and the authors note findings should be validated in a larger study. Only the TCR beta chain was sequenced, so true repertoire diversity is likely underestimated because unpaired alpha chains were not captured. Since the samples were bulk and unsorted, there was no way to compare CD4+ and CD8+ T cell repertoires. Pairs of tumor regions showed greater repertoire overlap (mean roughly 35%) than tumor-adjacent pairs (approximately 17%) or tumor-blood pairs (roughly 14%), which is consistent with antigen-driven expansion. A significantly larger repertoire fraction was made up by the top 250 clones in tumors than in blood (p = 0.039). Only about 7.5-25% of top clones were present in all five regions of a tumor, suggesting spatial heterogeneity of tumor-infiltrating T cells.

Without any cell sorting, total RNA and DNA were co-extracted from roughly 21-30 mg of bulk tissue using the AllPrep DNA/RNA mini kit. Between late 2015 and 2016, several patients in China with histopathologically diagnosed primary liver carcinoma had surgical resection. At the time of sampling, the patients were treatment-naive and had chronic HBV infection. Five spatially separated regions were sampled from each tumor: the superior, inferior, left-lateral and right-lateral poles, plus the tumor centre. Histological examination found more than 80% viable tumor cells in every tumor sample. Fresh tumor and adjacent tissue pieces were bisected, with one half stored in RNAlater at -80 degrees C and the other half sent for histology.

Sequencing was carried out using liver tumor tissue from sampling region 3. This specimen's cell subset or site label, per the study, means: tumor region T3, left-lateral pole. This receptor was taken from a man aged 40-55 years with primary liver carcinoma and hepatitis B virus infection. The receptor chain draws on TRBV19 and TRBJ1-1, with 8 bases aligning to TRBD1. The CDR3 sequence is CDSRATGENTEALF. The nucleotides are TGTGACAGTAGGGCGACAGGGGAAAACACTGAAGCTCTCTTT.